This TCR beta chain was observed in a study of early T cells in non-severe SARS-CoV-2 infection. cDNA molecules, individually, were tagged with unique molecular identifiers. TCRdb reanalysed the 5' RACE reads using MiXCR and keeps one entry per CDR3 protein. The table records about 81,000 distinct CDR3 sequences, over 5% of them present only once. V was pared by 2 bases and J by 4 bases, with 9 bases between. This CDR3 is built from 13 residues. Germline CDR1 MDHEN, CDR2 SYDVKM. This TCR derives from an adult who was a healthcare worker with PCR-confirmed SARS-CoV-2 infection or an uninfected control (not recorded which). The chain has TRBV28 and TRBJ2-7; D not certain. The sample consisted of whole blood. The CDR3 loop is CASSLIRQYEQYF. The CDR3 DNA sequence: TGTGCCAGCAGTTTAATTCGGCAGTACGAGCAGTACTTC.